Described below is a single T cell receptor beta chain sequence and its context. It lacks a known antigen. Base qualities are missing; no much larger clone stands one base away. The data are from a study of blood T cell repertoires in COVID-19 (TCRdb year 2020). In terms of the full investigation: Samples from collaborators originated in the United States, Italy and Spain and spanned both the acute and convalescent phases of COVID-19. Deeply sampled blood TCRbeta repertoires from subjects exposed to, actively infected with, or recovered from COVID-19 were included in the dataset. A freely available public database, intended as a resource for researchers studying the immune response to SARS-CoV-2, is where the repertoires were released. The samples were drawn from the first 160 participants of the ongoing ImmuneRACE study and from 950 to 1,500 subjects provided by 6 global collaborators. Sample metadata almost always included a de-identified subject ID, COVID-19 status, age in years and sex. The material from the prospective study consisted of cDNA or gDNA derived from T cells, B-cell-depleted T cells, or PBMCs. HLA class I and class II types, where available, came from metadata supplied by the sample provider rather than from assay-based typing.

Enrolling through a virtual design, the prospective study's participants ranged in age from roughly 18 to 95 years and lived across 20 to 30 United States geographic areas. To assign participants to cohorts, the prospective study relied on clinical history that participants themselves reported in a screening survey and a study questionnaire. Exposed participants were defined as having been in contact with someone with a PCR-confirmed or clinician-diagnosed COVID-19 case within 2 weeks of study entry. Each participant in the prospective study had whole blood, serum and a nasopharyngeal or oropharyngeal swab collected by mobile phlebotomists. Prospective study participants could optionally give additional blood draws and questionnaires over an approximately 2-month period. Before DNA extraction, blood samples from the prospective study were shipped at room temperature or frozen. General findings and caveats noted by the study authors: The amount of clinical and demographic metadata varied by source and participant and was provided uncurated.

TCRbeta CDR3 regions were amplified from genomic DNA using the immunoSEQ Assay, a bias-controlled multiplex PCR. The original methods were these. Nucleated cell counts per sample were estimated from amplification of reference gene primers within the assay. To quantify the absolute abundance of each unique TCRbeta CDR3 rearrangement, sequence reads were collapsed and filtered. Productive Simpson clonality was computed per sample as the square root of Simpson's diversity index over productive rearrangements. TCRdb carries this immuneACCESS record with in-frame sequences only. Its versions omit some clonotypes, under half of them owing to an unresolved V gene in the studies checked, with the rest unexplained. Clonal size and the V and J genes are those of that table, whereas D and trimming came from the DNA. The sample profile shows some 150,000 clones; about 80% of them were found once. The top ten constitute 1.5% to 2% of the sample.

Measured from the cysteine to the phenylalanine, the CDR3 is 15 residues long. Only the CDR3 part of the read is kept: 45 bases, read in frame from the first base. CDR1 and CDR2 are drawn from the germline V gene: SGDLS, YYNGEE. Trimmed from V: 0 bases; trimmed from J: 4 bases; junction bases lacking a gene match: 4. The origin of this receptor is a woman between 18 and 29 years old who had been exposed to COVID-19. This chain joins TRBV9 to TRBJ2-5; TRBD2 lines up with 9 middle nucleotides. Sequencing was done on a sample of PBMCs or T cells enriched from blood (not recorded which). The CDR3 protein sequence reads: CASSVDEREVETQYF. The sequence in DNA is TGTGCCAGCAGCGTAGATGAGCGGGAGGTAGAGACCCAGTACTTC.